The present T cell receptor beta chain was sequenced within a study of cytomegalovirus exposure and HLA in healthy donors. On the study more broadly: A prior study identified some 100 million unique TCR beta sequences from 200 million or so T cells. Approximately 77 million unique TCRs from HLA-typed donors were held in an early release of data.

A multiplex PCR was run with 60 Vbeta primers and 13 Jbeta primers. Measured with immunoSEQ multiplex PCR; TCRdb has only the in-frame clones, and not every one. Here the sample table reports 38,000 or so clones. The CDR3 is 13 amino acids. CDR1 is ENHRY and CDR2 is SYGVKD in the germline V gene. Trimming took 10 bases from V and 5 from J; bases not matched to a gene: 9. The gene calls are TRBV10-3 and TRBJ2-7, with 9 bases identical to TRBD2. The sequencing sample was made of PBMCs. The TCR was taken from a man in his forties in good health and CMV-seropositive. In nucleotides, the CDR3 is TGTGCCACCGTCGGGGGCGGGAGGGACGAGCAGTACTTC. Protein product: CATVGGGRDEQYF.